What follows describes a single T cell receptor (beta chain). Its antigen is unknown. This sample was taken from a study of beta chain features in type 1 diabetes. About the study: The study examined roughly 100 million sorted cells across all samples. Study results and caveats: Junctions at VDJ sites from type 1 diabetes patients had fewer insertions and more deletions. Moderately but significantly shorter TCRB CDR3s were found in Type 1 diabetes patients in all four CD4+ subsets. The study found that naive, central memory and Treg TCRB repertoires appeared more similar in patients than in healthy donors.

V lost 1 base, J lost 4 bases, and 10 bases lay in between. The CDR3 runs 14 residues. Germline V CDR1 and CDR2: SGHNT, YENEEA. Every donor had blood drawn once into heparin, around 120 mL on average. Since all of the isolated RNA was reverse transcribed, expressed TCRB transcripts were what got sequenced. TCRdb keeps only in-frame clones here, not all; method: immunoSEQ multiplex PCR. The sample consists of around 100,000 clones, roughly 28% of them appearing once. This sequence originates from a woman younger than 30 with type 1 diabetes. The sequencing sample was made of central memory CD4+ T cells from blood. The chain links TRBV11-3 to TRBJ1-2, with D possibly being TRBD1 (5 bases). CDR3 sequence reads: CASSLGDSFYGYTF. Here the CDR3 DNA reads TGTGCCAGCAGCTTAGGTGACAGCTTCTATGGCTACACCTTC.